This TCR beta chain appears in the sequencing data of a study of early stage breast cancer tumors. In the study overall: Average read coverage per sample was 7.5 to 10-fold.

The repertoire was sequenced with immunoSEQ multiplex PCR; TCRdb's copy has only in-frame clones and lacks some. The table records fewer than 35,000 clones, roughly 80% of them present only once. Material for sequencing was breast tumor tissue. This TCR derives from a person aged 30-39 years with breast cancer.

DNA for the CDR3: TGTGCCAGCTCCACAGGTTATGGCTACACCTTC. Translating gives CASSTGYGYTF. The V and J genes are TRBV14 and TRBJ1-2; D may be TRBD1 (5 bases). CDR3 size: 11 residues. Trimming left V 8 bases short and J 5 bases short, with 9 bases between. From germline, CDR1 is SGHDN and CDR2 FVKESK.